These T cell receptor beta chains were read from a single sample in a study of blood T cell repertoires in COVID-19. Data came from immunoSEQ multiplex PCR; TCRdb stores just in-frame clones and leaves some out. This sample has 160,000 or so clones, with about 89% found just once. Sequencing was done on a sample of peripheral blood. All receptors derive from a man in his fifties or sixties with acute or convalescent COVID-19. CDR3s include the opening cysteine and the closing phenylalanine or tryptophan. The D gene is left open where the match is weak. Clone size is stated in some rows and not others, as once, few, many or a class when expanded.

clone_size: NA
v_call: TRBV5-1
j_call: TRBJ2-3
d_call: NA
cdr3_aa: CASIRGGASTDTQYF
cdr3_nt: TGCGCCAGCATTCGGGGCGGGGCAAGCACAGATACGCAGTATTTT

clone_size: NA
v_call: TRBV24-1
j_call: TRBJ2-1
d_call: NA
cdr3_aa: CATSWSGSNEQFF
cdr3_nt: TGTGCCACCAGCTGGTCGGGGAGTAATGAGCAGTTCTTC

clone_size: NA
v_call: TRBV5-6
j_call: TRBJ1-5
d_call: NA
cdr3_aa: CASSSQMNSNQPQHF
cdr3_nt: TGTGCCAGCAGCTCTCAGATGAATAGCAATCAGCCCCAGCATTTT

clone_size: once
v_call: TRBV5-5
j_call: TRBJ2-5
d_call: TRBD2
cdr3_aa: CASSSRTSQETQYF
cdr3_nt: TGTGCCAGCAGCTCACGGACTAGCCAAGAGACCCAGTACTTC

clone_size: NA
v_call: TRBV7-8
j_call: TRBJ2-1
d_call: TRBD1
cdr3_aa: CASSGTGQKFF
cdr3_nt: TGTGCCAGCAGCGGGACAGGCCAGAAGTTCTTC

clone_size: NA
v_call: TRBV5-1
j_call: TRBJ1-1
d_call: TRBD1
cdr3_aa: CASSSGDRDAEAFF
cdr3_nt: TGCGCCAGCAGCTCCGGCGACAGGGACGCTGAAGCTTTCTTT

clone_size: NA
v_call: TRBV2
j_call: TRBJ1-5
d_call: TRBD1
cdr3_aa: CASSRQGGEQPQHF
cdr3_nt: TGTGCCAGCAGCCGACAGGGTGGGGAACAGCCCCAGCATTTT

clone_size: once
v_call: TRBV13
j_call: TRBJ2-2
d_call: NA
cdr3_aa: CASSVRGTGELFF
cdr3_nt: TGTGCCAGCAGCGTCAGAGGAACCGGGGAGCTGTTTTTT

clone_size: NA
v_call: TRBV6-6
j_call: TRBJ2-2
d_call: NA
cdr3_aa: CATQQGTRELFF
cdr3_nt: TGTGCCACGCAACAGGGTACGAGGGAGCTGTTTTTT

clone_size: NA
v_call: TRBV5-1
j_call: TRBJ1-3
d_call: NA
cdr3_aa: CASSLAPDNSGNTIYF
cdr3_nt: TGCGCCAGCAGCTTGGCCCCGGACAACTCTGGAAACACCATATATTTT

clone_size: NA
v_call: TRBV3-1/TRBV3-2
j_call: TRBJ2-5
d_call: TRBD2
cdr3_aa: CASSRTSGETQYF
cdr3_nt: TGTGCCAGCAGCCGGACTAGCGGCGAGACCCAGTACTTC

clone_size: once
v_call: TRBV5-1
j_call: TRBJ1-4
d_call: NA
cdr3_aa: CASSRKEGGSEKLFF
cdr3_nt: TGCGCCAGCAGCCGGAAGGAGGGGGGGAGTGAAAAACTGTTTTTT

clone_size: NA
v_call: TRBV15
j_call: TRBJ2-1
d_call: NA
cdr3_aa: CATSRLLGAAYEQFF
cdr3_nt: TGTGCCACCAGCCGCCTCCTGGGGGCGGCTTATGAGCAGTTCTTC

clone_size: NA
v_call: TRBV6-6
j_call: TRBJ2-1
d_call: NA
cdr3_aa: CASSLDTSYNEQFF
cdr3_nt: TGTGCCAGCAGTTTGGACACGTCATACAATGAGCAGTTCTTC